Sequencing of this T cell receptor (beta chain) was carried out in a study of blood T cells in healthy people across ages (dated by TCRdb to between 2015 and 2016). A note on the overall study: In model experiments, roughly one uniquely barcoded TCR beta cDNA molecule per two T cells was captured by template switching. To track age-related changes in TCR beta repertoire diversity, the study relied on deep sequencing normalized with unique cDNA molecular identifiers. The donors were split into four age groups: young (average about 15 years), middle-aged (roughly 42), aged (over 55) and long-lived (roughly 86). To avoid experimental bias, donors of different ages were randomly spread across the sequencing lanes. For two donors (one aged 18 to 30 and one aged 80 or older), the study analyzed two additional independent replicas of 1 million unique cDNA reads from the same blood draw. Overall results and qualifications from the work: Since profiling was done on bulk unsorted PBMCs, naive and antigen-experienced compartments could not be conclusively compared. The long-lived group showed more naive CD4+ T cells, fewer expanded clones and increased TCR diversity than the aged group, suggesting age selection. Observed TCR beta diversity per million T cells fell roughly linearly with age, and a significant reduction was already apparent by age around 36. Because donor CMV infection status was unknown, age-related changes in expanded clonotypes were potentially confounded. Total diversity estimates from one million sequenced T cells were considered lower bounds and underestimates. There was a strong correlation between observed TCR beta diversity and the percentage of naive T cells measured by flow cytometry.

The donors were roughly 40 Caucasian individuals from Russia, aged roughly 6 to 100 years, who were systemically healthy. About 9.8 milliliters of peripheral blood were drawn from each donor into EDTA-treated Vacutainer tubes. PBMCs were isolated by Ficoll-Paque density-gradient centrifugation, with at least 7 million obtained per sample. Total RNA, at least 5.5 micrograms per sample, was extracted from PBMCs with Trizol reagent. For every donor, an aliquot of PBMCs went through flow cytometry to measure the percentages of naive CD45RAhigh/CD27high T cells. The method was 5' RACE. Sequencing used an Illumina HiSeq 2500. A second 7 to 11 cycle PCR used a sample-barcoded 5' primer and a J-beta primer mix. Each TCR beta cDNA molecule received a unique molecular identifier from a template-switch 5' adaptor carrying 12 random nucleotides. Each sample yielded at least 3 million CDR3-containing paired-end reads. First-strand cDNA was synthesized from all RNA with the Mint cDNA synthesis kit, primed by a TRBC-specific oligonucleotide. All cDNA was treated with uracil-DNA glycosylase and then went through a first 18-cycle PCR with the universal primers M1SS and BC2_uni_R. Regarding the original processing steps: Each sample was normalized by randomly selecting 1 million high-quality reads, each carrying a distinct molecular identifier. Instead of being binned into consensus sequences, reads that shared molecular identifiers were thrown out. CDR3 identification, clonotype clustering and error correction used MiTCR with a Q25 quality threshold and the strictest error-elimination algorithm. A nonparametric unseen species model with Euler transformation was used to estimate lower-bound total TCR beta diversity. TCRdb ran its own pipeline on the public reads, namely fastp trimming at Q25 and MiXCR clone calling, and kept in-frame beta chains. Each CDR3 protein gets just one entry, which takes the most common genes and DNA from the rows behind it. Here the V and J calls rest on TCRdb's processing, not on the authors' analysis. Counted in this sample were about a million distinct CDR3 sequences; 45% to 60% of them appeared once. The top ten constitute about 21% of the sample.

In regard to this clonotype: This clone's antigen is unknown. Base qualities were left out, and no much larger clone turns up one base away.

V is cut by 4 bases and J by 4 bases, and the space between the germline ends is 10 bases. Reading from cysteine to phenylalanine, the CDR3 counts 14 amino acids. Just CDR3 DNA is preserved here, 42 bases in frame from base 1. CDR1 and CDR2, looked up from the germline V gene, are MDHEN and SYDVKM. The chain employs TRBV28 and TRBJ1-4, with the D gene not clear enough to name. The sample was blood. The clonotype comes from a woman aged 55-69 years in good health. At the DNA level, the sequence is TGTGCCAGCAGTTCCCAGAGAGTTAATGAAAAACTGTTTTTT. Translated, this gives CASSSQRVNEKLFF.